One sample yielded the 26 T cell receptor beta chains listed below, sequenced in a study of cytomegalovirus exposure and HLA in healthy donors. Both 60 Vbeta primers and 13 Jbeta primers went into the PCR. Here immunoSEQ multiplex PCR was the method, and the copy in TCRdb shows in-frame clones only, minus some. The table lists roughly 200,000 clones, 70% to 80% of them singletons. The sequenced sample consisted of PBMCs. These TCRs come from a male donor in good health and CMV-seronegative.

This clone was detected a few times. The genes are TRBV10-3 and TRBJ2-2, with TRBD2 identical over 9 bases. Germline trimming cut 2 bases from V and 1 base from J; bases unmatched to any gene: 11. Germline CDR1 is ENHRY and CDR2 is SYGVKD. The length of the CDR3 is 19 residues. In DNA form, the CDR3 reads TGTGCCATCAGTGAGAGTCAGCGGGAGGTGATACGGAACACCGGGGAGCTGTTTTTT. Translating gives CAISESQREVIRNTGELFF.

The CDR3 DNA sequence: TGCGCCAGCAGCCAAGTGGCCAGCGGGTTCTACAATGAGCAGTTCTTC. The encoded protein is CASSQVASGFYNEQFF. The J gene is TRBJ2-1, the V gene TRBV4-3; the D gene is possibly TRBD2 (6 bases). Germline V gene sequence: CDR1 LGHNA, CDR2 YSLEER. This CDR3 contains 16 residues. Trimming removed 1 base at V and 3 bases at J, with 13 bases between.

The J gene is TRBJ2-1, the V gene TRBV27; maybe TRBD1 (5 bases). Trimming took off 3 bases at V and 1 base at J, with 10 bases between the two ends. CDR1 and CDR2 from the germline V gene are MNHEY and SMNVEV (reference sequence). This CDR3 spans 15 amino acids. The DNA for the CDR3 is TGTGCCAGCAGTTTTCAGGGAAGTTCCTACAATGAGCAGTTCTTC. Translation gives CASSFQGSSYNEQFF.

J is TRBJ1-5 and V is TRBV28, with D possibly TRBD1 on 5 matching bases. The germline CDR1 and CDR2 sequences are MDHEN and SYDVKM. With 10 bases removed from V and 5 bases from J, the gap between germline ends came to 15 bases. The CDR3 has 13 amino acids. CDR3 loop: CAMTAGRDQPQHF. DNA of the CDR3: TGTGCCATGACGGCAGGGAGGGATCAGCCCCAGCATTTT. Full variable domain (missing parts from reference TRBV28 and TRBJ1-5): DVKVTQSSRYLVKRTGEKVFLECVQDMDHENMFWYRQDPGLGLRLIYFSYDVKMKEKGDIPEGYSVSREKKERFSLILESASTNQTSMYLCAMTAGRDQPQHFGDGTRLSIL.

The V call is TRBV28, the J call TRBJ2-1; 12 bases map to TRBD2. This CDR3 has 15 residues. Germline-derived CDR1 and CDR2 are MDHEN and SYDVKM. V lost 6 bases and J lost 2; bases outside the gene matches: 2. CDR3 nucleotide sequence: TGTGCCAGCAGCCGGACTAGCGGGACCTACAATGAGCAGTTCTTC. Encoded protein: CASSRTSGTYNEQFF. Full variable domain (remainder filled in from reference TRBV28 and TRBJ2-1): DVKVTQSSRYLVKRTGEKVFLECVQDMDHENMFWYRQDPGLGLRLIYFSYDVKMKEKGDIPEGYSVSREKKERFSLILESASTNQTSMYLCASSRTSGTYNEQFFGPGTRLTVL.

The J gene is TRBJ2-7, the V gene TRBV7-9; 12 bases match TRBD1. This CDR3 has 16 residues. With 7 bases clipped from V and 7 bases from J, the junction kept 14 bases outside the gene matches. The germline V gene encodes CDR1 SEHNR and CDR2 FQNEAQ (reference sequence). Written as DNA, the CDR3 is TGTGCCAGCACCCCACCCACGGGACAGGGGGCTCGGGAGCAGTACTTC. Its protein is CASTPPTGQGAREQYF.

This sequence joins TRBV11-2 and TRBJ1-1; perhaps TRBD1 as D (5 bases). This CDR3 contains 12 residues. Per the germline V gene, CDR1 is SGHAT and CDR2 is FQNNGV. V gave up 5 bases and J gave up 5 bases, with 9 bases separating them. CDR3 sequence: CASSPGGTEAFF. For the CDR3, the DNA is TGTGCCAGCAGCCCCGGGGGTACTGAAGCTTTCTTT.

The chain uses TRBV10-3 and TRBJ2-7, with TRBD2 identical over 11 bases. Losses at the gene ends were 11 bases for V and 4 bases for J; bases not matched to a gene: 10. The CDR3 is 14 amino acids. CDR1 and CDR2 (germline): ENHRY, SYGVKD. CDR3 amino acids: CASLGTSGPYEQYF. The CDR3 DNA is TGTGCCTCCCTCGGGACTAGCGGCCCTTACGAGCAGTACTTC.

V gene TRBV4-1 combines with J gene TRBJ1-5; TRBD1 might be the D (5 bases). Germline V CDR1 and CDR2: MGHRA, YSYEKL. This CDR3 is built from 13 residues. Trimming stripped 4 bases from V and 7 bases from J, with 11 bases between. CDR3 nucleotides: TGCGCCAGCAGCCGGGCAGGGAACCAGCCCCAGCATTTT. The encoded protein is CASSRAGNQPQHF.

The chain employs TRBV30 and TRBJ1-5; 7 bases are shared with TRBD1. Per germline, CDR1 GTSNPN and CDR2 SVGIG (reference sequence). With 0 bases clipped from V and 6 bases from J, the junction kept 11 bases outside the gene matches. This CDR3 contains 16 residues. As DNA, the CDR3 is TGTGCCTGGAGTGTAGGGGACAGCCCCCGCGGTCAGCCCCAGCATTTT. It yields the protein CAWSVGDSPRGQPQHF.

The CDR3 coding sequence is TGTGCCAGCAGTGGGGCAGGGACAGGGGTTACCGGGGAGCTGTTTTTT. Translation gives CASSGAGTGVTGELFF. This rearrangement joins TRBV25-1 to TRBJ2-2; 10 bases align to TRBD1. The germline CDR1 and CDR2 sequences are MGHDK and SYGVNS. V lost 4 bases to trimming and J lost 5 bases; unmatched junction nucleotides: 7. The CDR3 consists of 16 residues.

As regards this clone: The same CDR3 can be traced to other DNA sequences in this sample. J is TRBJ1-3 and V is TRBV12-5; 7 positions match TRBD1. Unmatched junction bases numbered 4, after V lost 5 bases and J lost 3 bases. The V gene's germline CDR1 is LGHNT and CDR2 FRNRAP. This CDR3 spans 14 amino acids. The CDR3 is CASGTGAGGNTIYF. The CDR3, as DNA: TGTGCTAGTGGTACAGGGGCTGGTGGAAACACCATATATTTT. Using reference TRBV12-5 and TRBJ1-3 for the parts outside the CDR3, the full variable domain is DARVTQTPRHKVTEMGQEVTMRCQPILGHNTVFWYRQTMMQGLELLAYFRNRAPLDDSGMPKDRFSAEMPDATLATLKIQPSEPRDSAVYFCASGTGAGGNTIYFGEGSWLTVV.

The chain joins TRBV7-9 to TRBJ1-5; tentative D call: TRBD1 (5 bases). The V end lost 5 bases, the J end lost 1 base, and 15 bases lay between the germline ends. The germline V gene has CDR1 SEHNR and CDR2 FQNEAQ (reference sequence). This CDR3 is 16 amino acids long. The CDR3 sequence is CASSLGGARSNQPQHF. The CDR3 DNA reads as TGTGCCAGCAGCCTCGGAGGGGCCCGGAGCAATCAGCCCCAGCATTTT.

This clone was detected a few times. DNA for the CDR3: TGTGCCAGCAGTGGTCCGATCCAAGGGGGCAATCAGCCCCAGCATTTT. Its translation is CASSGPIQGGNQPQHF. The genes are TRBV6-1 and TRBJ1-5, with D perhaps TRBD1 (5 bases). The CDR3 runs 16 residues. CDR1 is MNHNS and CDR2 is SASEGT in the germline V gene. Trimming shortened V by 4 bases and J by 2 bases, and 15 bases separated the two germline ends.

There are a few counts of this clone. The V and J genes are TRBV4-1 and TRBJ2-1; TRBD2 matches at 7 bases. Unmatched junction bases numbered 3, after V lost 0 bases and J lost 4 bases. CDR1 is MGHRA and CDR2 is YSYEKL in the germline V gene. This CDR3 has 15 amino acids. Here the CDR3 reads CASSQDQRGYNEQFF. The CDR3 DNA follows: TGCGCCAGCAGCCAAGACCAGCGGGGTTACAATGAGCAGTTCTTC.

Here the CDR3 DNA reads TGTGCCAGCAGTCAGGGACTAGCGGGAACCTCTGAGCAGTTCTTC. This codes for CASSQGLAGTSEQFF. The V call is TRBV28, the J call TRBJ2-1; 13 positions agree with TRBD2. Germline V gene lookup returns CDR1 MDHEN and CDR2 SYDVKM. The CDR3 loop spans 15 amino acids. After removal of 5 bases from V and 9 bases from J, the junction contained 7 bases not matched to a gene.

This rearrangement joins TRBV4-1 to TRBJ1-6; 7 positions match TRBD1. The V and J ends lost 6 bases and 5 bases, in that order; junction bases with no gene match: 7. Germline CDR1 MGHRA, CDR2 YSYEKL. CDR3 size: 15 residues. The CDR3 nucleotides read TGCGCCAGCAGAGGGTTCGGACAGGATAATTCACCCCTCCACTTT. This encodes CASRGFGQDNSPLHF.

This clone was counted a few times. The rearrangement links TRBV30 to TRBJ2-7; 7 nucleotides line up with TRBD2. The CDR3 covers 13 residues. Looked up from germline, CDR1 is GTSNPN and CDR2 is SVGIG (reference sequence). V dropped 5 bases and J dropped 2; count of bases not matched to a gene: 6. In DNA, the CDR3 is TGTGCCTGGGGCAGCGGGAACACCTACGAGCAGTACTTC. Amino acid sequence: CAWGSGNTYEQYF.

The rearrangement uses TRBV5-1 and TRBJ1-3, with 7 positions matching TRBD1. The CDR3 extends over 14 amino acids. After removal of 5 bases from V and 0 bases from J, the junction contained 2 bases not matched to a gene. Germline-derived CDR1 and CDR2 are SGHRS and YFSETQ. As DNA, the CDR3 is TGCGCCAGCAGAGGGGGCTCCTCTGGAAACACCATATATTTT. This encodes CASRGGSSGNTIYF.

This clone was observed a single time. The chain recombines TRBV6-5 with TRBJ1-1, with D hard to call. Trimming stripped 2 bases from V and 0 bases from J, with 7 bases between. Germline CDR1 MNHEY, CDR2 SVGAGI. There are 14 residues in the CDR3. CDR3 nucleotide sequence: TGTGCCAGCAGTTACACGGTTGTGAACACTGAAGCTTTCTTT. Its translation is CASSYTVVNTEAFF.

A remark on this clone: The same CDR3 can be traced to other DNA sequences in this sample. The chain has TRBV5-1 and TRBJ1-5; 8 bases map to TRBD1. CDR1 and CDR2 from the germline V gene are SGHRS and YFSETQ. Trimming removed 4 bases from V and 2 bases from J; junction bases left unmatched: 8. This CDR3 has 16 amino acids. The CDR3 nucleotides are TGCGCCAGCAGCCTGGACGGACAGGGCGGCAATCAGCCCCAGCATTTT. It encodes CASSLDGQGGNQPQHF.

J is TRBJ2-3 and V is TRBV28, with 11 bases aligning to TRBD2. The CDR3 consists of 16 residues. The germline gives CDR1 MDHEN, CDR2 SYDVKM. The junction had 5 bases not matched to a gene; V was cut back by 4 bases and J by 2 bases. In DNA form, the CDR3 reads TGTGCCAGCAGTTCCTCGACTAGCGGGAACACAGATACGCAGTATTTT. Translation: CASSSSTSGNTDTQYF.

The CDR3 reads CASSLALGSNEQYF. The DNA of the CDR3 is TGTGCCAGCAGCTTAGCGTTGGGGAGCAACGAGCAGTACTTC. The J gene is TRBJ2-7, the V gene TRBV7-9; TRBD2 might be the D (5 bases). V was trimmed by 0 bases and J by 5 bases, leaving 11 bases between them. The CDR3 runs to 14 residues. Germline V gene lookup returns CDR1 SEHNR and CDR2 FQNEAQ (reference sequence).

This clone came up a few times. The chain carries TRBV6-4 and TRBJ2-1; tentatively, D is TRBD2 (7 bases). The V gene's germline CDR1 is MRHNA and CDR2 SNTAGT. V was clipped by 3 bases and J by 6 bases, with 12 bases between them. The CDR3 runs to 14 residues. CDR3 loop: CASSDGGGSNEQFF. In DNA, the CDR3 is TGTGCCAGCAGTGATGGGGGCGGGAGCAATGAGCAGTTCTTC.

This clone was recorded once. This CDR3 is also generated by other DNA sequences in the sample. This chain connects TRBV28 to TRBJ1-5, with TRBD1 identical over 9 bases. This CDR3 is built from 14 residues. Germline CDR1 reads MDHEN; CDR2 reads SYDVKM. Trimming removed 4 bases from V and 5 bases from J; junction bases left unmatched: 3. The CDR3 nucleotides read TGTGCCAGCAGTTCAGGGACAGGGCATCAGCCCCAGCATTTT. Protein product: CASSSGTGHQPQHF.

This chain connects TRBV10-2 to TRBJ1-5; the match to TRBD1 covers 9 bases. The CDR3 has 16 amino acids. After removal of 6 bases from V and 4 bases from J, the junction contained 10 bases not matched to a gene. Germline V lookup: CDR1 WSHSY, CDR2 SAAADI. The CDR3 reads CASREPGTGQNQPQHF. DNA of the CDR3: TGCGCCAGCAGGGAACCCGGGACAGGGCAAAATCAGCCCCAGCATTTT.